The 6 T cell receptor beta chains in this list originate from one sample, sequenced in a study of identical twins. TCRdb processed the 5' RACE reads anew with MiXCR; each CDR3 protein has one entry. The sample lists 420,000 or so distinct CDR3 sequences, approximately 17% occurring once. The specimen sequenced was naive T cells sorted from blood. Every receptor here comes from a man in his forties or fifties in good health.

This clonotype turned up a few times. The chain combines TRBV28 with TRBJ2-7, with D uncertain. This CDR3 has 15 residues. The germline V gene has CDR1 MDHEN and CDR2 SYDVKM. The germline V and J ends were trimmed by 8 bases and 2 bases, with 19 bases remaining between them. CDR3 region: CASLPTQMGTYEQYF. Written as DNA, the CDR3 is TGTGCCAGCTTACCCACTCAGATGGGAACCTACGAGCAGTACTTC.

This clonotype turned up a few times. The V call is TRBV29-1, the J call TRBJ2-7, with D uncertain. CDR1 and CDR2 from the germline V gene are SQVTM and ANQGSEA. This CDR3 has 13 residues. V was shortened by 6 bases and J by 1 base, with 13 bases between the two germline ends. CDR3 DNA sequence: TGCAGCGTAATCCATTCAGAGTCCTACGAGCAGTACTTC. As protein: CSVIHSESYEQYF.

J is TRBJ2-7 and V is TRBV5-1, with TRBD2 matching 8 bases. J gave up 5 bases and V 6 bases, and 4 bases lay outside the gene matches. The CDR3 is 12 amino acids. In germline, CDR1 is SGHRS, CDR2 YFSETQ. The CDR3 loop is CASNGGADEQYF. CDR3 nucleotides: TGCGCCAGCAACGGGGGGGCAGACGAGCAGTACTTC.

This clonotype has ten or more counts. The chain combines TRBV4-2 with TRBJ2-3; the D is unclear. Germline CDR1 LGHNA, CDR2 YNFKEQ. V lost 0 bases and J 2 bases, leaving 15 bases between the germline ends. The CDR3 length is 17 residues. The CDR3 nucleotides are TGTGCCAGCAGCCAAGATAAGCGAGGCTGGCTCACAGATACGCAGTATTTT. Amino acids: CASSQDKRGWLTDTQYF.

V gene TRBV5-1 combines with J gene TRBJ1-2; a weak D match, TRBD1 (5 bases). The CDR3 contains 14 residues. Trimming removed 5 bases from V and 4 bases from J, with 15 bases in between. Germline V gene lookup returns CDR1 SGHRS and CDR2 YFSETQ. The DNA for the CDR3 is TGCGCCAGCAGTTCAACACAGGAATTCTATGGCTACACCTTC. It yields the protein CASSSTQEFYGYTF.

The rearrangement links TRBV20-1 to TRBJ2-5; 7 bases align to TRBD1. With 3 bases clipped from V and 5 bases from J, the junction kept 9 bases outside the gene matches. CDR3 length: 14 residues. CDR1 is DFQATT, CDR2 SNEGSKA, per germline (reference sequence). The CDR3 DNA reads as TGCAGTGCTAGTCTGGGACAGTTGGGGGAGACCCAGTACTTC. This codes for CSASLGQLGETQYF.